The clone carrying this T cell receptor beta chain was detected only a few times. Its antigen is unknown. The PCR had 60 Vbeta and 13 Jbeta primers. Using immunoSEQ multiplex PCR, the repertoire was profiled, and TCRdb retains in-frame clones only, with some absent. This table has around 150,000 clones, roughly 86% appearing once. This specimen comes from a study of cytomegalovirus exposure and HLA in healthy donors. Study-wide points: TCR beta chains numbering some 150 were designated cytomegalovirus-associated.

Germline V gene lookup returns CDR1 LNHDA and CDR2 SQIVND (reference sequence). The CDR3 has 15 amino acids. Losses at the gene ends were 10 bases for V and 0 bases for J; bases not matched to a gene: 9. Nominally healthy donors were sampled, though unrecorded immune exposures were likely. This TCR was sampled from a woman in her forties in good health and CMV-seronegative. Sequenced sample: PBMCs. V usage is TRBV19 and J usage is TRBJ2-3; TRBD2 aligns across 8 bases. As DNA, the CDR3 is TGTGCCACCACTAGCGGCTTCGCTAGCACAGATACGCAGTATTTT. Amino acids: CATTSGFASTDTQYF.